The 7 T cell receptor beta chains below all came from one sample that was sequenced in a study of T cell responses to AZD1222 COVID-19 vaccine. Data came from immunoSEQ multiplex PCR; TCRdb stores just in-frame clones and leaves some out. The repertoire holds about 180,000 clones, with about 93% as singletons. The sequencing here drew on peripheral blood, taken 28 days after the second AZD1222 dose. The source of these receptors is an adult who received the AZD1222 COVID-19 vaccine.

The CDR3 spells CASSFAHGGHNEQFF. DNA for the CDR3: TGTGCCAGCAGCTTTGCCCACGGCGGCCACAATGAGCAGTTCTTC. The chain uses TRBV7-3 and TRBJ2-1; D remains ambiguous. Trimming pared 3 bases from V and 5 bases from J, leaving 14 bases between. The CDR3 runs 15 residues. The V gene's germline CDR1 is SGHTA and CDR2 FQGTGA.

The CDR3 DNA sequence: TGTGCCAGCAGCTTAGGGCGGAACTCCCACTATGGCTACACCTTC. It yields the protein CASSLGRNSHYGYTF. This sequence joins TRBV7-2 and TRBJ1-2; D is ambiguous. This CDR3 contains 15 residues. Germline lookup yields CDR1 SGHTA and CDR2 FQGNSA. The germline V and J ends were trimmed by 1 base and 3 bases, with 12 bases remaining between them.

Only a few counts were recorded for this clone. The V and J genes are TRBV10-2 and TRBJ1-6, with TRBD1 identical over 7 bases. This CDR3 is 15 amino acids long. Trimming at V came to 7 bases and at J to 4 bases, leaving 7 bases not matched to a gene. Germline CDR1 WSHSY, CDR2 SAAADI. CDR3 loop: CASIRDSLYNSPLHF. CDR3 coding DNA: TGCGCCAGCATTAGGGACAGTCTTTATAATTCACCCCTCCACTTT.

V usage is TRBV6-6 and J usage is TRBJ1-2; 10 bases are shared with TRBD1. Germline V gene data show CDR1 as MNHNY and CDR2 as SVGAGI (reference sequence). V trimming: 4 bases; J trimming: 5 bases; junction bases outside the gene matches: 4. The CDR3 is 14 amino acids. CDR3 amino acids: CASSSGTGDYGYTF. The CDR3, as DNA: TGTGCCAGCAGTTCCGGGACAGGGGATTATGGCTACACCTTC.

The sample holds one count of this clone. CDR3: CASSSQGIGNQPQHF. The CDR3 DNA is TGTGCCAGCAGCTCCCAGGGGATTGGGAATCAGCCCCAGCATTTT. V and J are TRBV5-4 and TRBJ1-5; D possibly corresponds to TRBD1 (6 bases). The CDR3 is 15 amino acids. CDR1 and CDR2 (germline): SGHNT, YYREEE (reference sequence). The V and J ends lost 3 bases and 4 bases respectively, with 14 bases between them.

The CDR3: CASSLVLEETQYF. As DNA, the CDR3 is TGCGCCAGCAGCTTGGTTCTGGAAGAGACCCAGTACTTC. This chain joins TRBV5-1 and TRBJ2-5; D not resolved. Germline loops: CDR1 SGHRS, CDR2 YFSETQ. The CDR3 sequence is 13 residues long. Trimming pared 0 bases from V and 3 bases from J, leaving 6 bases between. The full variable domain, in which reference TRBV5-1 and TRBJ2-5 provide the parts outside the CDR3, is KAGVTQTPRYLIKTRGQQVTLSCSPISGHRSVSWYQQTPGQGLQFLFEYFSETQRNKGNFPGRFSGRQFSNSRSEMNVSTLELGDSALYLCASSLVLEETQYFGPGTRLLVL.

The rearrangement uses TRBV18 and TRBJ1-1; perhaps TRBD1 as D (5 bases). CDR1 and CDR2 from the germline V gene are KGHSH and LQKENI. The CDR3 totals 15 residues. V lost 3 bases and J lost 5, with 16 bases in between. CDR3 in DNA: TGTGCCAGCTCACCGTCCCCCGGGGGTGAGACTGAAGCTTTCTTT. As protein: CASSPSPGGETEAFF.